The rows below give T cell receptor beta chains drawn from one sample of a study of blood T cell repertoires in COVID-19. The method was immunoSEQ multiplex PCR; TCRdb's version includes in-frame clones alone and lacks a portion of them. The table lists approximately 150,000 clones, 80% to 90% of them singletons. Sequencing was carried out using peripheral blood. The source is a woman in her forties or fifties in a cohort sampled during active or convalescent COVID-19. Both conserved end residues are part of each CDR3. The D gene is left open where the match is weak. Size is stated for part of the rows, as once, few or many counts, or as a class when the clone is expanded.

j_gene: TRBJ1-2
abundance: -
v_gene: TRBV3-1/TRBV3-2
d_gene: TRBD1
CDR3aa: CASSRLHRGYGYTF
CDR3nt: TGTGCCAGCAGCCGATTGCACAGGGGCTATGGCTACACCTTC

j_gene: TRBJ1-1
abundance: -
v_gene: TRBV7-2
d_gene: -
CDR3aa: CASSLLGGGNTEAFF
CDR3nt: TGTGCCAGCAGCTTACTAGGGGGGGGAAACACTGAAGCTTTCTTT

j_gene: TRBJ2-7
abundance: -
v_gene: TRBV5-8
d_gene: -
CDR3aa: CASSDKIGGYEQYF
CDR3nt: TGTGCCAGCAGCGATAAGATCGGGGGCTACGAGCAGTACTTC

j_gene: TRBJ1-2
abundance: -
v_gene: TRBV5-6
d_gene: TRBD1
CDR3aa: CASSVRQGVSGYTF
CDR3nt: TGTGCCAGCAGCGTAAGACAGGGGGTGAGTGGCTACACCTTC

j_gene: TRBJ2-1
abundance: -
v_gene: TRBV2
d_gene: -
CDR3aa: CASSEPRVLSYNEQFF
CDR3nt: TGTGCCAGCAGTGAGCCCCGGGTCCTCTCTTACAATGAGCAGTTCTTC

j_gene: TRBJ1-1
abundance: -
v_gene: TRBV5-1
d_gene: -
CDR3aa: CASSFGGSNLHTEAFF
CDR3nt: TGCGCCAGCAGCTTTGGGGGCTCCAACTTACACACTGAAGCTTTCTTT

j_gene: TRBJ1-5
abundance: few
v_gene: TRBV6-2/TRBV6-3
d_gene: TRBD1
CDR3aa: CASSYLTGWAGDQPQHF
CDR3nt: TGTGCCAGCAGTTACTTGACAGGGTGGGCCGGAGATCAGCCCCAGCATTTT

j_gene: TRBJ1-5
abundance: -
v_gene: TRBV10-3
d_gene: -
CDR3aa: CAISDPGNQPQHF
CDR3nt: TGTGCCATCAGTGATCCGGGGAATCAGCCCCAGCATTTT

j_gene: TRBJ1-5
abundance: -
v_gene: TRBV11-2
d_gene: TRBD1
CDR3aa: CASSLRGQGFSNQPQHF
CDR3nt: TGTGCCAGCAGCTTAAGGGGACAGGGTTTTAGCAATCAGCCCCAGCATTTT

j_gene: TRBJ1-3
abundance: once
v_gene: TRBV5-6
d_gene: -
CDR3aa: CASSFRGASGNTIYF
CDR3nt: TGTGCCAGCAGCTTTCGGGGGGCAAGTGGAAACACCATATATTTT